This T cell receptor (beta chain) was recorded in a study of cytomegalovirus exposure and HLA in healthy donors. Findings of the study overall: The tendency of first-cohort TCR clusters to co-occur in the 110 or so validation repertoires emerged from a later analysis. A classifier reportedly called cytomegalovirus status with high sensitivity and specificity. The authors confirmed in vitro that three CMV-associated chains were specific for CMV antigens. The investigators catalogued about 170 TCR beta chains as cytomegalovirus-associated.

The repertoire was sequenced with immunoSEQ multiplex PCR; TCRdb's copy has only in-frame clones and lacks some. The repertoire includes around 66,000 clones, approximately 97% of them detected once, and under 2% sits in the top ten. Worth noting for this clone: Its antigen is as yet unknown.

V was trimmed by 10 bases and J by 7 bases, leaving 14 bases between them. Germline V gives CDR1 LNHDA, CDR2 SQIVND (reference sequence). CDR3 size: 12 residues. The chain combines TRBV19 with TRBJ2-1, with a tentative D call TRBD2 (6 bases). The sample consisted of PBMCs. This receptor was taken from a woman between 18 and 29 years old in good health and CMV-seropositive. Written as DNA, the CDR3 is TGTGCCATCTCCGATGGGGGGAATGAGCAGTTCTTC. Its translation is CAISDGGNEQFF.